This TCR beta chain was captured in a study of CD8+CD57+ T cells in acquired aplastic anemia. Study context: Each DNA sample taken from sorted CD4+ and CD8+ cells came to about 3.4 ug on average. The study's findings and limits: Between the patient and control groups, CD8+ Simpson's diversity did not differ significantly.

There are many counts of this clonotype. Its matching antigen is unknown. Only patients with CD8+CD57+ cell expansion on flow cytometry were chosen for sequencing. The enrolled patients all had severe acquired aplastic anemia. Per the germline V gene, CDR1 is SEHNR and CDR2 is FQNEAQ (reference sequence). V was trimmed by 6 bases and J by 5 bases, leaving 7 bases between them. This CDR3 has 11 residues. Genomic DNA, serving as template, underwent TCR beta VDJ and CDR3 profiling. A single record per CDR3 protein comes from TCRdb applying MiXCR to the reads. Altogether about 120,000 distinct CDR3 sequences are present, 55% to 70% being singletons, with the ten largest covering 25% to 35%.

The rearrangement uses TRBV7-9 and TRBJ1-2; no clear D. Material: sorted CD4+, CD8+, or CD8+CD57+ T cells (not recorded which) from PBMCs. The clonotype was recovered from a human donor with aplastic anemia. The CDR3 nucleotides are TGTGCCAGCAGTATCGATTATGGCTACACCTTC. Translated, it gives CASSIDYGYTF.